A single sample is the source of the 15 T cell receptor beta chains below, sequenced in a study of blood T cell repertoires in COVID-19. Here immunoSEQ multiplex PCR was the method, and the copy in TCRdb shows in-frame clones only, minus some. The top ten hold 1% to 1.5% of the sample, which has roughly 360,000 clones, around 87% seen once. The sequenced sample was PBMCs or T cells enriched from blood (not recorded which). These receptors were obtained from a man aged 25-45 years who had recovered from COVID-19.

J is TRBJ1-3 and V is TRBV18; TRBD1 agrees at 9 bases. The germline V gene encodes CDR1 KGHSH and CDR2 LQKENI. The CDR3 loop spans 16 amino acids. Germline trimming cut 5 bases from V and 0 bases from J; bases unmatched to any gene: 5. The CDR3 here is CASSEGQGLSGNTIYF. CDR3 sequence (DNA): TGTGCCAGCTCAGAGGGACAGGGCCTCTCTGGAAACACCATATATTTT. Using reference TRBV18 and TRBJ1-3 for the parts outside the CDR3, the full variable domain is NAGVMQNPRHLVRRRGQEARLRCSPMKGHSHVYWYRQLPEEGLKFMVYLQKENIIDESGMPKERFSAEFPKEGPSILRIQQVVRGDSAAYFCASSEGQGLSGNTIYFGEGSWLTVV.

The V call is TRBV19, the J call TRBJ1-5; 7 nucleotides match TRBD1. This CDR3 comprises 14 residues. With V trimmed by 8 bases and J by 4 bases, 8 bases remained unmatched. Germline V gene data show CDR1 as LNHDA and CDR2 as SQIVND (reference sequence). CDR3: CASRPGTANQPQHF. CDR3 DNA: TGTGCCAGTCGCCCAGGGACAGCAAATCAGCCCCAGCATTTT.

The CDR3 DNA reads TGCGCCAGCAGCCAAGCCGGGGGCTCCTACAATGAGCAGTTCTTC. Translated: CASSQAGGSYNEQFF. The rearrangement joins TRBV4-3 to TRBJ2-1, with D maybe TRBD2 (6 bases). The V and J ends lost 1 base and 0 bases respectively, with 7 bases between them. Per germline, CDR1 LGHNA and CDR2 YSLEER. This CDR3 is built from 15 residues.

The chain uses TRBV10-3 and TRBJ1-5; TRBD1 matches at 9 bases. The CDR3 is 18 amino acids. The germline V gene has CDR1 ENHRY and CDR2 SYGVKD. Trimming cost V 4 bases and J 0 bases; bases outside gene matches: 10. This CDR3 reads CAISGRSTGGDSNQPQHF. The CDR3 nucleotides are TGTGCCATCAGTGGTCGCTCGACAGGGGGGGATAGCAATCAGCCCCAGCATTTT.

The V gene is TRBV18, the J gene TRBJ2-4, with unresolved D. Per germline, CDR1 KGHSH and CDR2 LQKENI. Trimming shortened V by 0 bases and J by 2 bases, and 8 bases separated the two germline ends. CDR3 length: 15 amino acids. The CDR3 sequence: CASSPPRHTKNIQYF. The CDR3 DNA is TGTGCCAGCTCACCACCGAGGCATACCAAAAACATTCAGTACTTC.

This rearrangement joins TRBV30 to TRBJ1-1; D might be TRBD1 (6 bases). The CDR3 consists of 15 residues. Trimming took 7 bases from V and 5 from J, leaving 23 bases between them. Germline V CDR1 and CDR2: GTSNPN, SVGIG (reference sequence). CDR3 nucleotide sequence: TGTGCCTTCAGTGTGGGCAGGGGAAGGATTACTGAAGCTTTCTTT. Its translation: CAFSVGRGRITEAFF.

The chain links TRBV19 to TRBJ2-1, with 12 bases aligning to TRBD2. This CDR3 contains 19 residues. Looked up from germline, CDR1 is LNHDA and CDR2 is SQIVND (reference sequence). J gave up 3 bases and V 1 base, and 10 bases lay outside the gene matches. As DNA, the CDR3 is TGTGCCAGTAGTATAGGGCTAGCGGGGGGGCGAGGAGTCTACAATGAGCAGTTCTTC. It is translated as CASSIGLAGGRGVYNEQFF.

The chain is built from TRBV5-1 and TRBJ1-1; D not certain. CDR1 is SGHRS and CDR2 is YFSETQ in the germline V gene. The V gene lost 0 bases and the J gene lost 0 bases, with 9 bases spanning the gap. This CDR3 has 15 residues. This CDR3 reads CASSLVMAVNTEAFF. CDR3 nucleotides: TGCGCCAGCAGCTTGGTGATGGCGGTGAACACTGAAGCTTTCTTT.

Note on this clone: The same CDR3 arises from other DNA sequences in this sample as well. The genes are TRBV12-3 or TRBV12-4 and TRBJ1-2, with D maybe TRBD1 (5 bases). This CDR3 is 13 amino acids long. The germline V and J ends were trimmed by 2 bases and 4 bases, with 8 bases remaining between them. CDR3 region: CASSLRGGYGYTF. The CDR3 DNA sequence: TGTGCCAGCAGTTTAAGGGGCGGCTATGGCTACACCTTC.

The J gene is TRBJ2-2, the V gene TRBV9, with D perhaps matching TRBD1 (6 bases). V lost 3 bases and J 6 bases, leaving 12 bases between the germline ends. Per the germline V gene, CDR1 is SGDLS and CDR2 is YYNGEE. This CDR3 comprises 14 residues. CDR3 coding DNA: TGTGCCAGCAGCGCGCAGGACAGTGCCGGGGAGCTGTTTTTT. Its protein product is CASSAQDSAGELFF.

The chain couples TRBV7-9 to TRBJ1-4; 7 positions match TRBD1. The CDR3 has 15 amino acids. Looked up from germline, CDR1 is SEHNR and CDR2 is FQNEAQ (reference sequence). J gave up 8 bases and V 5 bases, and 11 bases lay outside the gene matches. The CDR3 DNA reads TGTGCCAGCAGCACCCGACAGGGTGAGGGCGAAAAACTGTTTTTT. Its translation is CASSTRQGEGEKLFF.

The chain combines TRBV10-3 with TRBJ2-7; TRBD1 agrees at 10 bases. CDR3 size: 17 residues. With 2 bases clipped from V and 0 bases from J, the junction kept 7 bases outside the gene matches. In germline, CDR1 is ENHRY, CDR2 SYGVKD. The CDR3 sequence is CAISEDPGQGSSYEQYF. In nucleotides, the CDR3 is TGTGCCATCAGTGAGGACCCGGGACAGGGGAGCTCCTACGAGCAGTACTTC.

The rearrangement joins TRBV19 to TRBJ1-5, with TRBD1 matching over 7 bases. CDR3 length: 16 residues. The V gene's germline CDR1 is LNHDA and CDR2 SQIVND (reference sequence). Germline trimming cut 7 bases from V and 3 bases from J; bases unmatched to any gene: 12. CDR3 region: CASIGAWGQPNQPQHF. The CDR3 region has the DNA TGTGCCAGTATAGGGGCTTGGGGACAGCCCAATCAGCCCCAGCATTTT.

The gene calls are TRBV6-2 or TRBV6-3 and TRBJ2-7, with a possible D match to TRBD2 (5 bases). The CDR3 consists of 11 residues. Germline CDR1 is MNHEY and CDR2 is SVGEGT. V was pared by 5 bases and J by 9 bases, with 11 bases between. CDR3 in amino acids: CASSRVTRQYF. CDR3 in DNA: TGTGCCAGCAGTCGCGTCACTAGGCAGTACTTC.

The chain recombines TRBV27 with TRBJ1-5, with TRBD1 matching 12 bases. After removal of 4 bases from V and 2 bases from J, the junction contained 3 bases not matched to a gene. This CDR3 region has 16 residues. Germline assignment: CDR1 MNHEY and CDR2 SMNVEV (reference sequence). CDR3 nucleotide sequence: TGTGCCAGCAGTTCCGGGACAGGGGGCCGCAATCAGCCCCAGCATTTT. It yields the protein CASSSGTGGRNQPQHF.